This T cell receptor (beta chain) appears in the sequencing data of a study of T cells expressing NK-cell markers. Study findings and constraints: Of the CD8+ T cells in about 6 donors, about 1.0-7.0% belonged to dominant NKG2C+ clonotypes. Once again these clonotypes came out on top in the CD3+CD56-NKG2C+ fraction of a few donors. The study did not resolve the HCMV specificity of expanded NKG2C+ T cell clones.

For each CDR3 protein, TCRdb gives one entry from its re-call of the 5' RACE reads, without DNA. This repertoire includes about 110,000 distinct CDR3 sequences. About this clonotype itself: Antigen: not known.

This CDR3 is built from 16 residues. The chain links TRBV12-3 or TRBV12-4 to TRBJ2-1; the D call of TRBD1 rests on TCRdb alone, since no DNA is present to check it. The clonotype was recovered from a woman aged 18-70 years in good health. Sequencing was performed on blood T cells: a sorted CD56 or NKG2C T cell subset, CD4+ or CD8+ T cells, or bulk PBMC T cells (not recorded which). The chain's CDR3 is CASTPLWLATYNEQFF.